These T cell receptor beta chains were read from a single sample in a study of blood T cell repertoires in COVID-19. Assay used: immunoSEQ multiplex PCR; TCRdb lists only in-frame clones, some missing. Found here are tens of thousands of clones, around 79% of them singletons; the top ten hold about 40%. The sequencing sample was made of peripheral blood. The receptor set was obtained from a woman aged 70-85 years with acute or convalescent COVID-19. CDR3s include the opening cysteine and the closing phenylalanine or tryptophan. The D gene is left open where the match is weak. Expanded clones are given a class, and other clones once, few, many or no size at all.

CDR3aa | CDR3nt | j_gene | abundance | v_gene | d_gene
CAWSGNGLTDTQYF | TGTGCCTGGAGTGGAAATGGGCTGACAGATACGCAGTATTTT | TRBJ2-3 | few | TRBV30 | .
CASTPPRSEKLFF | TGTGCCAGCACCCCCCCAAGGAGCGAAAAACTGTTTTTT | TRBJ1-4 | . | TRBV2 | .
CASSAIRDRFMNTEAFF | TGCGCCAGCAGCGCAATCCGGGACAGATTCATGAACACTGAAGCTTTCTTT | TRBJ1-1 | . | TRBV5-1 | TRBD1
CASSGGLLNTEAFF | TGCGCCAGCAGCGGCGGACTGCTGAACACTGAAGCTTTCTTT | TRBJ1-1 | . | TRBV5-1 | .
CASSVGAGENEQYF | TGTGCCAGCAGCGTAGGGGCGGGAGAAAACGAGCAGTACTTC | TRBJ2-7 | . | TRBV9 | TRBD2
CATSDFKLGGTDTQYF | TGTGCCACCAGTGATTTCAAGTTAGGGGGCACAGATACGCAGTATTTT | TRBJ2-3 | . | TRBV24-1 | .
CASSPSGQANYGYTF | TGCGCCAGCAGCCCTTCTGGACAGGCGAACTATGGCTACACCTTC | TRBJ1-2 | . | TRBV5-1 | TRBD1
CASSTGTYEQYF | TGTGCCAGCAGTACAGGGACCTACGAGCAGTACTTC | TRBJ2-7 | . | TRBV6-5 | .
CSVRGPSGRGNEQFF | TGCAGCGTCCGGGGGCCTAGCGGCAGGGGCAATGAGCAGTTCTTC | TRBJ2-1 | . | TRBV29-1 | .
CASSFPRTSGPGELFF | TGTGCCAGCAGTTTCCCCCGGACTAGCGGGCCCGGGGAGCTGTTTTTT | TRBJ2-2 | . | TRBV27 | TRBD2
CASSLDRRNEAFF | TGCGCCAGCAGCCTCGACAGACGTAATGAAGCTTTCTTT | TRBJ1-1 | . | TRBV4-1 | .
CASSLQSRNTGELFF | TGTGCCAGCAGCCTACAGAGTAGGAACACCGGGGAGCTGTTTTTT | TRBJ2-2 | . | TRBV5-4 | .
CASSVDGRGSTDTQYF | TGTGCCAGCAGCGTAGATGGAAGGGGGAGCACAGATACGCAGTATTTT | TRBJ2-3 | . | TRBV9 | .
CASRPTSGGSTGELFF | TGTGCCAGCAGACCGACTAGCGGGGGTAGCACCGGGGAGCTGTTTTTT | TRBJ2-2 | . | TRBV2 | TRBD2
CASSFEGSTEAFF | TGCGCCAGCAGCTTTGAGGGTTCGACTGAAGCTTTCTTT | TRBJ1-1 | few | TRBV5-1 | .
CASSQIYGGYTF | TGTGCCAGCAGCCAAATCTACGGTGGCTACACCTTC | TRBJ1-2 | once | TRBV3-1/TRBV3-2 | .
CASSLAGTGRDYGYTF | TGTGCCAGCAGCTTGGCCGGGACAGGAAGGGACTATGGCTACACCTTC | TRBJ1-2 | few | TRBV5-5 | TRBD1
CASSEEAVGPQHF | TGTGCCAGCAGCGAAGAGGCTGTTGGGCCCCAGCATTTT | TRBJ1-5 | once | TRBV9 | .
CASSRGAGNEKLFF | TGTGCCAGCAGCCGGGGGGCAGGCAATGAAAAACTGTTTTTT | TRBJ1-4 | . | TRBV7-2 | .
CASATVAGLETQYF | TGCGCCAGCGCTACCGTAGCGGGACTAGAGACCCAGTACTTC | TRBJ2-5 | . | TRBV5-1 | TRBD2
CASSPSDRGNEKLFF | TGTGCCAGCAGCCCCTCGGACAGGGGTAATGAAAAACTGTTTTTT | TRBJ1-4 | few | TRBV9 | TRBD1
CATIDGYTEAFF | TGTGCCACCATCGACGGGTACACTGAAGCTTTCTTT | TRBJ1-1 | . | TRBV12-3/TRBV12-4 | .
CASSPGFFGNTIYF | TGTGCCAGCAGCCCCGGTTTTTTCGGAAACACCATATATTTT | TRBJ1-3 | . | TRBV13 | .
CASSSQGTRRNTDTQYF | TGCGCCAGCAGCTCTCAGGGGACTAGGAGAAACACAGATACGCAGTATTTT | TRBJ2-3 | . | TRBV5-1 | TRBD2